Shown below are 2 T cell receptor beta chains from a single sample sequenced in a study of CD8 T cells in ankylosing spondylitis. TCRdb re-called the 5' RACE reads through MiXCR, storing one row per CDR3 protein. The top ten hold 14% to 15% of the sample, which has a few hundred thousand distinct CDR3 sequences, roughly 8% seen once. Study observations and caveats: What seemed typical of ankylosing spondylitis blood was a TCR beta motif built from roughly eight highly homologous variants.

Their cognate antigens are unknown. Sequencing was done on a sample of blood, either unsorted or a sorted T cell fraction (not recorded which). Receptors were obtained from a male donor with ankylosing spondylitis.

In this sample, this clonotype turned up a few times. CDR3 DNA sequence: TGCGCCAGCAGCTTTGGACAGGGGCTTTATGAGCAGTTCTTC. Its protein product is CASSFGQGLYEQFF. The rearrangement joins TRBV5-1 to TRBJ2-1; the match to TRBD1 covers 9 bases. V lost 2 bases, J lost 8 bases, and 5 bases stayed unmatched. There are 14 residues in the CDR3. Germline V gives CDR1 SGHRS, CDR2 YFSETQ.

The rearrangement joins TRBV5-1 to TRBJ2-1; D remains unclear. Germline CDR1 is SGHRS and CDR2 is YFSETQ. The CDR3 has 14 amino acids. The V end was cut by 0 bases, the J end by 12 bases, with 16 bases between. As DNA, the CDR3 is TGCGCCAGCAGCTTGGGTGTGACCAAAGGTGGGCAGTTCTTC. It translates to CASSLGVTKGGQFF.